One and the same sample provided the 10 T cell receptor beta chains below, sequenced in a study of molecular identifiers for immune sequencing clone quantification. TCRdb passed the PCR reads through MiXCR, listing each CDR3 protein once. Here the sample spans just over 95,000 distinct CDR3 sequences, 24% being singletons. The sequenced sample was naive CD8+ T cells from blood, with Jurkat cell RNA spiked in. The subset: FACS-sorted CD8+CD4-CCR7+CD45RA+ naive T cells. All receptors derive from a human donor in good health. Some libraries in this study had Jurkat cell RNA spiked in.

There are many counts of this clonotype. The V and J genes are TRBV13 and TRBJ1-3, with D tentatively TRBD1 (6 bases). The germline gives CDR1 PRHDT, CDR2 FYEKMQ (reference sequence). V gave up 5 bases and J gave up 5 bases, with 16 bases separating them. The CDR3 contains 15 residues. The CDR3 bases are TGTGCCAGCAGCCGTGACAGGACTTGGAGAAACACCATATATTTT. Its translation: CASSRDRTWRNTIYF.

In regard to this clonotype: Given a much more abundant clone one base away, this may be a read error. V gene TRBV4-1 combines with J gene TRBJ2-5; possible D gene TRBD2, 6 bases. Germline-derived CDR1 and CDR2 are MGHRA and YSYEKL. The length of the CDR3 is 15 residues. Trimming pared 2 bases from V and 4 bases from J, leaving 14 bases between. The CDR3 here is CASSQTQAGRETQYF. Written as DNA, the CDR3 is TGCGCCAGCAGCCAAACTCAGGCGGGGCGAGAGACCCAGTACTTC.

This clonotype was seen more than once but under ten times. This sequence joins TRBV7-9 and TRBJ2-5, with D perhaps matching TRBD1 or TRBD2 (5 bases each). The CDR3 has 13 amino acids. V was cut by 6 bases and J by 4 bases, with 12 bases left in between. The germline V gene has CDR1 SEHNR and CDR2 FQNEAQ (reference sequence). CDR3: CASSASGRETQYF. For the CDR3, the DNA is TGTGCCAGCAGTGCATCAGGGAGAGAGACCCAGTACTTC.

Comments on this clonotype: A read error may be the cause here, since a much bigger clone is one base away. The chain links TRBV3-1 to TRBJ2-2; possibly TRBD2 for D (6 bases). The ends were cut back, 3 bases at V and 3 bases at J, with 17 bases in the middle. The length of the CDR3 is 17 residues. The germline CDR1 and CDR2 sequences are LGHDT and YNNKEL (reference sequence). CDR3 residues: CASSQVLCGDYTGELFF. The CDR3 DNA reads TGTGCCAGCAGCCAGGTCTTGTGTGGGGACTACACCGGGGAGCTGTTTTTT. The full variable domain, rest sourced from reference TRBV3-1 and TRBJ2-2, is DTAVSQTPKYLVTQMGNDKSIKCEQNLGHDTMYWYKQDSKKFLKIMFSYNNKELIINETVPNRFSPKSPDKAHLNLHINSLELGDSAVYFCASSQVLCGDYTGELFFGEGSRLTVL.

In its sample, this clonotype was seen a few times. V usage is TRBV6-6 and J usage is TRBJ2-7; tentatively, D is TRBD2 (5 bases). V gave up 7 bases and J gave up 0 bases, with 16 bases separating them. The germline V gene has CDR1 MNHNY and CDR2 SVGAGI (reference sequence). The CDR3 loop spans 15 amino acids. This CDR3 is CASTEGGDGSYEQYF. Here the CDR3 DNA reads TGTGCCAGCACTGAGGGTGGGGATGGCTCCTACGAGCAGTACTTC.

In the case of this clonotype: A much larger clone differs from this one at a single base, so this may be a read error. V gene TRBV15 combines with J gene TRBJ2-5; D is possibly TRBD2 (5 bases). The CDR3 spans 15 residues. The germline gives CDR1 LNHNV, CDR2 YYDKDF (reference sequence). This CDR3 is CSTSRDVTRVETQYF. As DNA, the CDR3 is TGTTCCACCAGCAGAGATGTGACGAGGGTTGAGACCCAGTACTTC.

This clonotype was observed many times. This chain connects TRBV7-9 to TRBJ1-2; TRBD1 matches at 11 bases. Germline lookup yields CDR1 SEHNR and CDR2 FQNEAQ (reference sequence). With 5 bases clipped from V and 8 bases from J, the junction kept 7 bases outside the gene matches. The CDR3 consists of 14 residues. The CDR3 protein is CASSTRTGGIGYTF. The DNA of the CDR3 is TGTGCCAGCAGCACCCGGACAGGGGGCATAGGCTACACCTTC.

Comment on this clonotype: Since a much larger clone is just one base distant, this may be a read error. The chain uses TRBV3-1 and TRBJ2-4; unclear D gene. Germline V lookup: CDR1 LGHDT, CDR2 YNNKEL (reference sequence). This CDR3 region has 15 residues. CDR3 protein: CASSQGGRAKIIQYF. The DNA of the CDR3 is TGTGCCAGCAGCCAAGGCGGCAGAGCCAAAATCATTCAGTACTTC.

There are many counts of this clonotype. This chain joins TRBV5-4 and TRBJ2-7, with 7 positions matching TRBD2. Unmatched junction bases numbered 0, after V lost 1 base and J lost 2 bases. This CDR3 has 13 amino acids. CDR1 is SGHNT and CDR2 is YYREEE in the germline V gene (reference sequence). CDR3 loop: CASSLRGAYEQYF. The CDR3, as DNA: TGTGCCAGCAGCTTGCGGGGGGCCTACGAGCAGTACTTC.

Comments on this clonotype: With a much larger clone just one base away, this may be a read error. V is TRBV4-3 and J is TRBJ2-7; D could derive from TRBD1 or TRBD2 (5 bases each). CDR3 size: 14 residues. From germline, CDR1 is LGHNA and CDR2 YSLEER. The CDR3 is CACSQDEGTYEQYF. CDR3 nucleotide sequence: TGCGCCTGCAGCCAAGATGAGGGGACCTACGAGCAGTACTTC.